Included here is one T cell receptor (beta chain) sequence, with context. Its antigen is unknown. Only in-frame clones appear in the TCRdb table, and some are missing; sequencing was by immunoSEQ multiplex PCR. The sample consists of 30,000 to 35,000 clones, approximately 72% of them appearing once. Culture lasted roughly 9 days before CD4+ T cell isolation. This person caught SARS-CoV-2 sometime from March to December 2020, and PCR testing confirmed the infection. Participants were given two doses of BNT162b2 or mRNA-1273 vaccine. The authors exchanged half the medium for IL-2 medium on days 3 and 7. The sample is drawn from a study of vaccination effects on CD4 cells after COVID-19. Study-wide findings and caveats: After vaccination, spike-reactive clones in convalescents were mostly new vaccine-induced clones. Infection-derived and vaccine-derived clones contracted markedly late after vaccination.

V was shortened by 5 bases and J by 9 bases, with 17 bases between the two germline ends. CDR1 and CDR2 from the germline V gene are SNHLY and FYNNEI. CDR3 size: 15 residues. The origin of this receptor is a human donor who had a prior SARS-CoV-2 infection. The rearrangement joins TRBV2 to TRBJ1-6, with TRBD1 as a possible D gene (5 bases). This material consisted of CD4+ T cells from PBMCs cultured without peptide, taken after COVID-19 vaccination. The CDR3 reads CASSWGGVETSPLHF. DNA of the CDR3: TGTGCCAGCAGTTGGGGAGGGGTAGAGACTTCACCCCTCCACTTT.